The present T cell receptor (beta chain) was sequenced within a study of PD-L1 blockade in urothelial cancer. The overall study: At 6 weeks and at 3 weeks (second dose) after treatment start, blood was analyzed.

The table came from immunoSEQ multiplex PCR; TCRdb's copy has only in-frame clones and leaves some out. Here the sample spans about 38,000 clones, around 89% being singletons. The V and J ends lost 3 bases and 5 bases, in that order; junction bases with no gene match: 9. Germline V lookup: CDR1 SGDLS, CDR2 YYNGEE. The CDR3 is 15 residues long. The sample in question was PBMCs, obtained around atezolizumab (anti-PD-L1) treatment. This sequence joins TRBV9 and TRBJ2-7, with 9 bases lining up with TRBD2. The sequence was collected from a man aged 55 to 70 with urothelial cancer. The DNA for the CDR3 is TGTGCCAGCAGCGCACATTCTAGCGGGAAAGACGAGCAGTACTTC. Its translation: CASSAHSSGKDEQYF.